The T cell receptor (beta chain) under discussion was sequenced for a study of cytomegalovirus exposure and HLA in healthy donors. V shed 2 bases and J shed 11 bases, with 13 bases lying between them. The CDR3 is 13 amino acids. Germline V gene data show CDR1 as MNHEY and CDR2 as SVGAGI. Separate from the roughly 610-subject first cohort, the 120-subject validation cohort was the one that the donors belonged to. The assay was immunoSEQ multiplex PCR, and TCRdb's table has in-frame clones only and misses some. This sample has 350,000 or so clones, with 70% to 90% found just once. V is TRBV6-5 and J is TRBJ1-5, with no clear D. Material: PBMCs. The receptor was isolated from a woman between 18 and 29 years old in good health and CMV-seronegative. CDR3 sequence: CASSYEGRSAQHF. CDR3 coding DNA: TGTGCCAGCAGTTACGAGGGTCGATCGGCCCAGCATTTT.